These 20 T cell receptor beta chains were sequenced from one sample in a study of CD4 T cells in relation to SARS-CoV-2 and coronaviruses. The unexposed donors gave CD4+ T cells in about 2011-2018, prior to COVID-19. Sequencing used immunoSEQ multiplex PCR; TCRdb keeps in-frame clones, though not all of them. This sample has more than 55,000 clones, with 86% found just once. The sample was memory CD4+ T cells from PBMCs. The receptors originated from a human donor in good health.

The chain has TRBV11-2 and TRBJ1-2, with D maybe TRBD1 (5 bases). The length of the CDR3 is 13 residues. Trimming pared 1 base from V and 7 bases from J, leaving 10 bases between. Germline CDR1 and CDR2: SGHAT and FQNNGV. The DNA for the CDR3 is TGTGCCAGCAGCTTAGGTTCCAGGGCTGGCTACACCTTC. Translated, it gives CASSLGSRAGYTF.

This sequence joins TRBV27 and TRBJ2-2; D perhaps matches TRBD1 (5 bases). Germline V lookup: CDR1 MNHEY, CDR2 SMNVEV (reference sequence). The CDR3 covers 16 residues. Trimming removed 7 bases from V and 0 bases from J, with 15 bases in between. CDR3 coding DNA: TGTGCCAGCACCGCCCAGGGAACCGCGAACACCGGGGAGCTGTTTTTT. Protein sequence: CASTAQGTANTGELFF.

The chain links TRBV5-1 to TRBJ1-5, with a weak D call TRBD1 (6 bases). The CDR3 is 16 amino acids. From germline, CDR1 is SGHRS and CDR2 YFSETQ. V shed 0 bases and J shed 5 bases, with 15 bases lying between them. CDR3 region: CASSLDGSRGHQPQHF. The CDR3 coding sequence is TGCGCCAGCAGCTTGGATGGTAGCAGGGGCCATCAGCCCCAGCATTTT.

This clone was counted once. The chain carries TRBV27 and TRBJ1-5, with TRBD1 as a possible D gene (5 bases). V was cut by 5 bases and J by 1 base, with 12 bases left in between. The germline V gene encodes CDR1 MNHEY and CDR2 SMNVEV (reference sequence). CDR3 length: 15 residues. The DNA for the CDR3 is TGTGCCAGCAGTCCAACAGGAATCAGCAATCAGCCCCAGCATTTT. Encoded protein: CASSPTGISNQPQHF.

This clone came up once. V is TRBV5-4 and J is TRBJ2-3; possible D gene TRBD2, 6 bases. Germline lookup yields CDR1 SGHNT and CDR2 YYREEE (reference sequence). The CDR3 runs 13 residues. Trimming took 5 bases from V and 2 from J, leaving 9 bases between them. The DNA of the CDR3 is TGTGCCAGCAGGAGGCGGGACACAGATACGCAGTATTTT. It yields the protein CASRRRDTDTQYF.

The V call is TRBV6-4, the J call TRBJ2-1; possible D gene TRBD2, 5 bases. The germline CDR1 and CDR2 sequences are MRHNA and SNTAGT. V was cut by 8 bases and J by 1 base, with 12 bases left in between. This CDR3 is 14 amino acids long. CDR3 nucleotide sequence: TGTGCCAGCGCTATAGAGGGTTCCTACAATGAGCAGTTCTTC. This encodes CASAIEGSYNEQFF.

CDR3 DNA: TGTGCCAGCTCACCACGGACAACAGGCGAGCAGTACTTC. As protein: CASSPRTTGEQYF. The V and J genes are TRBV18 and TRBJ2-7; TRBD1 might be the D (5 bases). This CDR3 is 13 amino acids long. CDR1 and CDR2 from the germline V gene are KGHSH and LQKENI. The V end was cut by 1 base, the J end by 6 bases, with 10 bases between.

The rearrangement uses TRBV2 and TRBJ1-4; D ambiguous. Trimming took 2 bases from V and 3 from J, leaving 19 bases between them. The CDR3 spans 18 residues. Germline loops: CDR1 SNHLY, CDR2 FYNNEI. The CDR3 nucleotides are TGTGCCAGCAGTGAAACCCCCATTTGGATAGGAGCTAATGAAAAACTGTTTTTT. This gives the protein CASSETPIWIGANEKLFF.

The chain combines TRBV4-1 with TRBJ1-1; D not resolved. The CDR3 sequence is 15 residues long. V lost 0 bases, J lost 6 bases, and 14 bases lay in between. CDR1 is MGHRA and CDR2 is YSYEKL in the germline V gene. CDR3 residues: CASSQDQQNWAEAFF. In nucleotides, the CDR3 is TGCGCCAGCAGCCAAGATCAACAGAATTGGGCTGAAGCTTTCTTT.

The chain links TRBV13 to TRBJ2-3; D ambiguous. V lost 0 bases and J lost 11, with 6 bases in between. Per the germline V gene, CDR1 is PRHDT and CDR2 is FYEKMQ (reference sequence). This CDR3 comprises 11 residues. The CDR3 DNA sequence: TGTGCCAGCAGCTTAGGCGCCGGGCAGTATTTT. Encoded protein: CASSLGAGQYF.

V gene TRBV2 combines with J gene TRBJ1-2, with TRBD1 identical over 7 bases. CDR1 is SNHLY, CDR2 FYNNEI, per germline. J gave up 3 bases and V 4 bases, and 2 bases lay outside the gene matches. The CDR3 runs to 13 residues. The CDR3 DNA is TGTGCCAGCAGTGTCACAGGGGACTATGGCTACACCTTC. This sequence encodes CASSVTGDYGYTF.

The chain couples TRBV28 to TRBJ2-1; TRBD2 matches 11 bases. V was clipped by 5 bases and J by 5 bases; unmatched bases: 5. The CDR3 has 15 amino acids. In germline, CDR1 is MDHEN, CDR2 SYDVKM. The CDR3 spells CASSAGTSGNNEQFF. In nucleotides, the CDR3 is TGTGCCAGCAGTGCCGGGACTAGCGGAAACAATGAGCAGTTCTTC.

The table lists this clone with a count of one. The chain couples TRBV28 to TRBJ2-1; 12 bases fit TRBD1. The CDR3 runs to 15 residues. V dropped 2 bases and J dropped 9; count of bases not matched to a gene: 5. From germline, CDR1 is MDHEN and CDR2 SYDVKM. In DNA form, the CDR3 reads TGTGCCAGCAGTTTAAGGGACAGGGGGCGCAGTGAGCAGTTCTTC. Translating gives CASSLRDRGRSEQFF.

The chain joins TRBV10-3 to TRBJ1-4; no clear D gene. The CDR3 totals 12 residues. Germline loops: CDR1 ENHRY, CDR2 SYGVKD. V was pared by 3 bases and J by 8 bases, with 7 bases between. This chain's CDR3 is CAISEGGEKLFF. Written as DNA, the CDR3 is TGTGCCATCAGTGAAGGTGGGGAAAAACTGTTTTTT.

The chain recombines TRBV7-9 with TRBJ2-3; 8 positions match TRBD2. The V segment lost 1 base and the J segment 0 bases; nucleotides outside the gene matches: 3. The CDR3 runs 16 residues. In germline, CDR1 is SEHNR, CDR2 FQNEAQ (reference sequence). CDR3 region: CASSLGGGRSTDTQYF. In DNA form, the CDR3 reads TGTGCCAGCAGCTTAGGGGGCGGGAGGAGCACAGATACGCAGTATTTT.

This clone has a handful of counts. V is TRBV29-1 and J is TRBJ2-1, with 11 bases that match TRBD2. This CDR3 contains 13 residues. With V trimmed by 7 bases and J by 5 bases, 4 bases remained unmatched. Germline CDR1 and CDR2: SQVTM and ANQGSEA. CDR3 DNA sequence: TGCAGCGAGGGGACTAGCGGAAACAATGAGCAGTTCTTC. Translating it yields CSEGTSGNNEQFF.

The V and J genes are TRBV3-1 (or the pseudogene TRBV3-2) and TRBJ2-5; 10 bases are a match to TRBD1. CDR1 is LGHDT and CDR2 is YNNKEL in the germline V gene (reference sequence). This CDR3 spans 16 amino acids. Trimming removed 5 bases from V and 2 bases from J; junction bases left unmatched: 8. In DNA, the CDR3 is TGTGCCAGCAGCGTCCGGGACAGGGGTTGGCAAGAGACCCAGTACTTC. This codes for CASSVRDRGWQETQYF.

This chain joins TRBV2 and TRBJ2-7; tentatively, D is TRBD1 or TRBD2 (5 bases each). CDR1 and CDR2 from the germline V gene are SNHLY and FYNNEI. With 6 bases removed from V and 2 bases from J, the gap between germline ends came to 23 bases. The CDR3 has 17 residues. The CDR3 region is CASSHKSPGRGAYEQYF. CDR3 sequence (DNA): TGTGCCAGCAGCCACAAAAGCCCGGGACGGGGAGCCTACGAGCAGTACTTC.

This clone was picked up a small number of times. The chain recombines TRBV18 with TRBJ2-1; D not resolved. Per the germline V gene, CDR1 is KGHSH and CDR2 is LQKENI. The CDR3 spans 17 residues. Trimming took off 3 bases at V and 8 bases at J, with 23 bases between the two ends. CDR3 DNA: TGTGCCAGCTCACCTAAAGAAGTCCGTCGCCCGGCGGATGAGCAGTTCTTC. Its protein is CASSPKEVRRPADEQFF.

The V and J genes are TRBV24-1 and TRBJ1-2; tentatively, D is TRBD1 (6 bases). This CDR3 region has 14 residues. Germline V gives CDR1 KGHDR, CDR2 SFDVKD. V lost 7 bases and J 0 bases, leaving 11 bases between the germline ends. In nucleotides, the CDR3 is TGTGCCACCAGGGACAGCACGACTAACTATGGCTACACCTTC. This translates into CATRDSTTNYGYTF.